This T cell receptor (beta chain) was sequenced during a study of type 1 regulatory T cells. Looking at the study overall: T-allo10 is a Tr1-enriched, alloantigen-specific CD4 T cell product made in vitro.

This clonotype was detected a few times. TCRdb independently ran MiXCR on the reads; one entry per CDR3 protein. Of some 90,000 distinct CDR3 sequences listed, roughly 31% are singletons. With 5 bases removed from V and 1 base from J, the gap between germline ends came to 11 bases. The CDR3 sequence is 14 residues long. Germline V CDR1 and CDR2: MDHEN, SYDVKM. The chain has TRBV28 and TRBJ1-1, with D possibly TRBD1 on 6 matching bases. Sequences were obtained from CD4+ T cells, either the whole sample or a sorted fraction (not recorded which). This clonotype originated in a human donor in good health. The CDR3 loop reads CASSPWTENTEAFF. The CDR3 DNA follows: TGTGCCAGCAGTCCCTGGACAGAGAACACTGAAGCTTTCTTT. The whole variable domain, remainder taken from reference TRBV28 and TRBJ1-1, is DVKVTQSSRYLVKRTGEKVFLECVQDMDHENMFWYRQDPGLGLRLIYFSYDVKMKEKGDIPEGYSVSREKKERFSLILESASTNQTSMYLCASSPWTENTEAFFGQGTRLTVV.